The present T cell receptor (beta chain) was sequenced within a study of blood T cell repertoires in COVID-19. Assay: immunoSEQ multiplex PCR; the TCRdb copy retains only in-frame clones and omits some. The table has almost 250,000 clones, 80% to 90% seen once. The J segment lost 7 bases and the V segment lost 6 bases, leaving 10 bases of the junction unmatched. Germline V gene lookup returns CDR1 MGHDK and CDR2 SYGVNS. CDR3 length: 14 amino acids. The sequence derives from a woman aged 25 to 45 who had recovered from COVID-19. Sequenced: PBMCs or T cells enriched from blood (not recorded which). This chain uses TRBV25-1 with TRBJ2-7; 9 positions agree with TRBD1. The CDR3, as DNA: TGTGCCAGCAGCGGGACAGGGAAGTATGAGGAGCAGTACTTC. Its protein product is CASSGTGKYEEQYF.